This entry describes one T cell receptor beta chain. As yet, its antigen is unknown. MiXCR, applied by TCRdb to the 5' RACE reads, yields one record per CDR3 protein. The table shows about 560,000 distinct CDR3 sequences, with 18% occurring only once. This specimen comes from a study of T-cell memory formation after mild COVID-19. The study, taken as a whole, reports: Certain responding clones were present in pre-infection memory, suggesting participation of cross-reactive memory.

The material sequenced was PBMCs or a T cell subset sorted from them (not recorded which). This sequence originates from an adult woman who had mild COVID-19 (a few samples of this study predate the infection). Cell type and time point are not known.

In DNA form, the CDR3 reads TGTGCCAGCAGCCTTCAGGGACCTCAGCCCCAGCATTTT. Its translation is CASSLQGPQPQHF. The J gene is TRBJ1-5, the V gene TRBV7-9; TRBD1 is a possible D gene (5 bases). Germline CDR1 SEHNR, CDR2 FQNEAQ (reference sequence). The CDR3 length is 13 residues. Trimming stripped 5 bases from V and 6 bases from J, with 11 bases between.